Below, 13 T cell receptor beta chains from the same sample are listed, as sequenced in a study of tumor-infiltrating lymphocytes in primary liver carcinoma. From 450 to 600 ng total RNA, TCR beta cDNA was generated with a primer in the constant region. For TCR beta, libraries were produced by three nested multiplex PCR rounds using slightly modified ARM-PCR. The first two PCR rounds used TRBV1-TRBV30 primers with a Cbeta primer, around 10 cycles each. From the multiplex PCR reads, TCRdb called clonotypes with MiXCR, one entry per CDR3 protein. Of 310,000 or so distinct CDR3 sequences listed, 65% were seen once; the top ten hold under 8.5%. The blood RNA (from unsorted whole blood) was obtained, and germline DNA was also extracted. The source material was peripheral blood. These receptors were collected from a middle-aged man with primary liver carcinoma and hepatitis B virus infection.

In the case of this clonotype: Germline and junction disagree at one end, which may indicate a read error. CDR3: CASSHVRGKQETQYF. The CDR3 region has the DNA TGTGCCAGCAGCCACGTTAGGGGAAAACAAGAGACCCAGTATTTC. The V gene is TRBV11-2, the J gene TRBJ2-5, with a possible D match to TRBD1 (5 bases). This CDR3 comprises 15 residues. The germline V gene encodes CDR1 SGHAT and CDR2 FQNNGV.

Turning to this clonotype: An end of the junction differs from the germline gene, which may be a read error. The chain couples TRBV11-2 to TRBJ2-3; unclear D gene. The CDR3 has 13 amino acids. Germline V gene data show CDR1 as SGHAT and CDR2 as FQNNGV. DNA of the CDR3: TGTGCCAGCACCCCAGCACACACACATACGCAGTATTTT. It specifies CASTPAHTHTQYF.

The V and J genes are TRBV4-3 and TRBJ2-1; no reliable D call. The CDR3 loop spans 14 amino acids. Deletions cut 1 base from V and 8 bases from J, with 12 bases between. CDR1 LGHNA and CDR2 YSLEER come from the germline V gene. DNA for the CDR3: TGCGCCAGCAGCCAAGCCGTCCCGAGTGATGAGCAGTTCTTC. Amino acid sequence: CASSQAVPSDEQFF.

This clonotype was seen many times. V usage is TRBV6-5 and J usage is TRBJ2-1, with 11 bases matching TRBD2. Germline assignment: CDR1 MNHEY and CDR2 SVGAGI. V lost 0 bases, J lost 7 bases, and 5 bases stayed unmatched. The CDR3 sequence is 16 residues long. CDR3 sequence: CASSYSRLAGKNEQFF. The CDR3 DNA is TGTGCCAGCAGTTACTCGAGACTAGCGGGGAAAAATGAGCAGTTCTTC.

Turning to this clonotype: Since a much larger clone is just one base distant, this may be a read error. The chain carries TRBV10-2 and TRBJ2-7; weak D call: TRBD1 (6 bases). Trimming left V 8 bases short and J 2 bases short, with 16 bases between. The CDR3 is 14 amino acids. CDR1 and CDR2 from the germline V gene are WSHSY and SAAADI. The CDR3 region has the DNA TGCGCCAGCCGTGGACAGTGCGGGCCCTACGAGCAGTACTTC. Translation gives CASRGQCGPYEQYF.

As for this clonotype: At one boundary the junction diverges from the germline segment, which might be a read error. The V and J genes are TRBV6-2 or TRBV6-3 and TRBJ2-4, with 7 bases matching TRBD2. In germline, CDR1 is MNHEY, CDR2 SVGEGT. The CDR3 runs to 13 residues. The CDR3 DNA sequence: TGTGCCAGCAATCAAGCGGGGATAAACATTCAGTGCTTC. Its translation is CASNQAGINIQCF.

As for this clonotype: Given a much more abundant clone one base away, this may be a read error. The CDR3 region is CAISEGNSGNTTYF. DNA for the CDR3: TGTGCCATCAGTGAAGGGAACTCTGGAAACACCACATATTTT. The chain combines TRBV10-3 with TRBJ1-3; no firm D call. The CDR3 consists of 14 residues. The germline gives CDR1 ENHRY, CDR2 SYGVKD.

With regard to this clonotype: This may come from a read error, since a much larger clone is one base off. The chain joins TRBV5-1 to TRBJ2-1; 7 nucleotides match TRBD1. The ends lost 2 bases at V and 6 bases at J; junction bases unmatched: 5. The germline V gene encodes CDR1 SGHRS and CDR2 YFSETQ. The CDR3 spans 14 residues. CDR3: CASSFQGVGNEQFF. CDR3 in DNA: TGCGCCAGCAGCTTCCAGGGGGTCGGCAATGAGCAGTTCTTC.

Points on this clonotype: This may stem from a read error, because a much larger clone lies one nucleotide away. The chain is built from TRBV29-1 and TRBJ2-7, with a tentative D call TRBD1 (5 bases). The CDR3 covers 12 residues. V gave up 4 bases and J gave up 6 bases, with 13 bases separating them. In germline, CDR1 is SQVTM, CDR2 ANQGSEA. The CDR3 here is CSVAGLDSEQYF. The CDR3 nucleotides read TGCAGCGTTGCAGGGCTCGACTCCGAGCAGTACTTC.

The rearrangement joins TRBV28 to TRBJ2-7; perhaps TRBD2 as D (6 bases). The germline V and J ends were trimmed by 3 bases and 4 bases, with 25 bases remaining between them. Germline values: CDR1 MDHEN, CDR2 SYDVKM. This CDR3 is built from 18 residues. Here the CDR3 reads CASSFPQSSGQYGYEQYF. Written as DNA, the CDR3 is TGTGCCAGCAGTTTTCCACAGAGTAGCGGCCAATACGGATACGAGCAGTACTTC.

In its sample, this clonotype was seen once. This may come from a read error, since a much larger clone is one base off. V gene TRBV6-6 combines with J gene TRBJ1-2; D perhaps matches TRBD1 (6 bases). Germline-derived CDR1 and CDR2 are MNHNY and SVGAGI (reference sequence). This CDR3 contains 16 residues. The CDR3 sequence is CVSSGAEGDTWYGYTF. The CDR3 nucleotides read TGTGTCAGCAGTGGGGCTGAGGGGGATACTTGGTATGGCTACACCTTC.

Turning to this clonotype: A much larger clone sits a single nucleotide away, making a read error possible. The chain carries TRBV30 and TRBJ1-1; D is unclear. V was shortened by 3 bases and J by 1 base, with 6 bases between the two germline ends. CDR3 length equals 12 residues. CDR1 GTSNPN and CDR2 SVGIG come from the germline V gene (reference sequence). For the CDR3, the DNA is TGTGCCTGGAGGGGATGGAACACTGAAGCTTTCTTT. This encodes CAWRGWNTEAFF.

This clonotype has a handful of counts. The rearrangement joins TRBV4-2 to TRBJ2-1; D possibly corresponds to TRBD2 (5 bases). Germline-derived CDR1 and CDR2 are LGHNA and YNFKEQ. This CDR3 has 17 amino acids. Trimming left V 1 base short and J 0 bases short, with 13 bases between. The CDR3 here is CASSQGSRESSYNEQFF. The CDR3 nucleotides are TGTGCCAGCAGCCAAGGATCCCGGGAAAGCTCCTACAATGAGCAGTTCTTC.